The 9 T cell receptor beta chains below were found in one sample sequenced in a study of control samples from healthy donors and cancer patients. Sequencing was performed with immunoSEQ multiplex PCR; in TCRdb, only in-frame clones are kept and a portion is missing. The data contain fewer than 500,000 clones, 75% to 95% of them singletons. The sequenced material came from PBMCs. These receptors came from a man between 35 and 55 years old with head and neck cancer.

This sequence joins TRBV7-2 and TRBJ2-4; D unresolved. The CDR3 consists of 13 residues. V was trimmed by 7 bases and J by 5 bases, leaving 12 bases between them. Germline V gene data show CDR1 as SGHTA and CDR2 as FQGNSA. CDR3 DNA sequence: TGTGCCAGCACCCCGCCCGGGCAAAACATTCAGTACTTC. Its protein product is CASTPPGQNIQYF.

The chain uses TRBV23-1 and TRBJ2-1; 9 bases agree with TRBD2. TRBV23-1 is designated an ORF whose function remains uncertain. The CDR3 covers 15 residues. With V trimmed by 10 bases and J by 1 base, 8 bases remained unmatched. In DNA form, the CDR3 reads TGCGCCAAACGTAGCGGGAGAGGTTCCTACAATGAGCAGTTCTTC. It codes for CAKRSGRGSYNEQFF.

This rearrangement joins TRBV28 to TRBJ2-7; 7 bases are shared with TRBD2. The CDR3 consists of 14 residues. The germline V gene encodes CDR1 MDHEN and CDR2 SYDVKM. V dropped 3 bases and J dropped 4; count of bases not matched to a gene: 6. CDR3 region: CASSFQRGGYEQYF. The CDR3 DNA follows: TGTGCCAGCAGTTTTCAAAGGGGAGGGTACGAGCAGTACTTC. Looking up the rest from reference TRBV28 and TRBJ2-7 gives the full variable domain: DVKVTQSSRYLVKRTGEKVFLECVQDMDHENMFWYRQDPGLGLRLIYFSYDVKMKEKGDIPEGYSVSREKKERFSLILESASTNQTSMYLCASSFQRGGYEQYFGPGTRLTVT.

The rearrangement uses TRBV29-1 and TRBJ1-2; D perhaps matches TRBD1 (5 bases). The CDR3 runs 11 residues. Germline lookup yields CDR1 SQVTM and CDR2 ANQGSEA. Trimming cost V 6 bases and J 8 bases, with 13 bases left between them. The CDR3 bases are TGCAGCGTCGGACATCGAGGGGGCTACACCTTC. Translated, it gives CSVGHRGGYTF.

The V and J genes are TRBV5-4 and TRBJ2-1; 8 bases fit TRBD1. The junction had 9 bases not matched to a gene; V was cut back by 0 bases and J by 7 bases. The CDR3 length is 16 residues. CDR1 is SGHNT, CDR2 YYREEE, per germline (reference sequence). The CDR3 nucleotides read TGTGCCAGCAGCTTGGACCCGACAGGGGTGGGAAATGAGCAGTTCTTC. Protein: CASSLDPTGVGNEQFF.

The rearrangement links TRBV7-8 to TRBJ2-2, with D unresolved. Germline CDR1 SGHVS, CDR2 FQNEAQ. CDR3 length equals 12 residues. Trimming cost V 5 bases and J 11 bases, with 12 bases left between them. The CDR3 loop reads CASSHVPPELFF. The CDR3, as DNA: TGTGCCAGCAGCCATGTTCCCCCCGAGCTGTTTTTT.

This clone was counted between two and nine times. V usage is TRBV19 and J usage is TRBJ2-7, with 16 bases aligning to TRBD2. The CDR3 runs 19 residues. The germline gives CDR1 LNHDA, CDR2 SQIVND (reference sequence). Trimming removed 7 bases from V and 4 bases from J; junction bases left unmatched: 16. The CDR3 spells CASTKAAPGTSGGAYEQYF. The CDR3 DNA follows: TGTGCCAGTACCAAGGCGGCTCCCGGGACTAGCGGGGGGGCATACGAGCAGTACTTC.

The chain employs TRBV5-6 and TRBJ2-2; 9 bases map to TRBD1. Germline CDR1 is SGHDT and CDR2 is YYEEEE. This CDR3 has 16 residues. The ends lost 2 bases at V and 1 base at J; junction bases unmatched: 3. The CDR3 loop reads CASSFPGQGNTGELFF. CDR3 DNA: TGTGCCAGCAGCTTTCCGGGACAGGGGAACACCGGGGAGCTGTTTTTT.

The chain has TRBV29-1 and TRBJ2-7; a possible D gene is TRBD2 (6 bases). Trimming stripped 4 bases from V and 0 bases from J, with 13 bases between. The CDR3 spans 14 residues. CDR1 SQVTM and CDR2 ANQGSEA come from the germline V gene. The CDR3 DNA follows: TGCAGCGTTGTTGTTAGCGGAAACTCCTACGAGCAGTACTTC. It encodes CSVVVSGNSYEQYF.